The 27 T cell receptor beta chains below come from one sample, sequenced in a study of cytomegalovirus exposure and HLA in healthy donors. Using immunoSEQ multiplex PCR, the repertoire was profiled, and TCRdb retains in-frame clones only, with some absent. The sample records 300,000 to 350,000 clones, roughly 87% being singletons. Specimen: PBMCs. The receptors come from a man under 40 in good health and CMV-seronegative.

This clone has only a few counts. The chain recombines TRBV19 with TRBJ2-3, with D unclear. CDR3 length: 14 residues. With 5 bases removed from V and 5 bases from J, the gap between germline ends came to 14 bases. CDR1 LNHDA and CDR2 SQIVND come from the germline V gene (reference sequence). In DNA form, the CDR3 reads TGTGCCAGTAGTCTCAGGAATTCCAGAGATACGCAGTATTTT. Its translation: CASSLRNSRDTQYF.

The rearrangement joins TRBV7-8 to TRBJ1-1; possible D gene TRBD1, 5 bases. Deletions cut 5 bases from V and 0 bases from J, with 19 bases between. CDR3 length: 17 residues. The germline V gene has CDR1 SGHVS and CDR2 FQNEAQ. CDR3: CASSPHRDGRVNTEAFF. The CDR3 DNA follows: TGTGCCAGCAGCCCCCACCGGGACGGGAGAGTGAACACTGAAGCTTTCTTT.

V is TRBV6-5 and J is TRBJ1-2; TRBD1 agrees at 7 bases. Per germline, CDR1 MNHEY and CDR2 SVGAGI. Trimming took 5 bases from V and 4 from J; bases not matched to a gene: 4. This CDR3 region has 13 residues. CDR3 bases: TGTGCCAGCAGTCTAGGACAGGCCTATGGCTACACCTTC. Translated: CASSLGQAYGYTF.

J is TRBJ1-1 and V is TRBV7-6, with a tentative D call TRBD1 (6 bases). There are 15 residues in the CDR3. Germline CDR1 and CDR2: SGHVS and FNYEAQ. V was shortened by 5 bases and J by 2 bases, with 15 bases between the two germline ends. The DNA of the CDR3 is TGTGCCAGCAGCCCCCGTCGGGGGGGCAACACTGAAGCTTTCTTT. This translates into CASSPRRGGNTEAFF.

Written as DNA, the CDR3 is TGTGCCAGCAGTTACGACAGGGTTTCCGGGGAGCTGTTTTTT. Translating gives CASSYDRVSGELFF. V and J are TRBV6-5 and TRBJ2-2; 7 bases are shared with TRBD1. The CDR3 contains 14 residues. V shed 2 bases, J shed 6 bases, and the junction held 3 bases outside the gene matches. Per the germline V gene, CDR1 is MNHEY and CDR2 is SVGAGI.

This chain connects TRBV5-4 to TRBJ2-7, with 9 positions matching TRBD1. This CDR3 is 14 amino acids long. Germline V gene data show CDR1 as SGHNT and CDR2 as YYREEE (reference sequence). V lost 1 base and J lost 4; bases outside the gene matches: 3. The chain's CDR3 is CASSLPGQGYEQYF. The CDR3 DNA reads TGTGCCAGCAGCTTGCCGGGACAGGGATACGAGCAGTACTTC.

The chain links TRBV6-1 to TRBJ2-5, with TRBD1 matching 9 bases. Losses at the gene ends were 7 bases for V and 7 bases for J; bases not matched to a gene: 7. This CDR3 spans 13 amino acids. Germline CDR1 MNHNS, CDR2 SASEGT. The CDR3 is CASKDRGYATQYF. CDR3 bases: TGTGCCAGCAAGGACAGGGGCTATGCGACCCAGTACTTC.

The chain has TRBV19 and TRBJ1-5; 8 positions match TRBD1. This CDR3 has 15 residues. The ends lost 5 bases at V and 4 bases at J; junction bases unmatched: 7. Per germline, CDR1 LNHDA and CDR2 SQIVND (reference sequence). This CDR3 reads CASSVGQGVNQPQHF. The CDR3 nucleotides are TGTGCCAGTAGTGTAGGACAGGGCGTGAATCAGCCCCAGCATTTT.

V and J are TRBV6-5 and TRBJ2-7; 7 bases are shared with TRBD1. Per the germline V gene, CDR1 is MNHEY and CDR2 is SVGAGI. The J segment lost 2 bases and the V segment lost 2 bases, leaving 6 bases of the junction unmatched. This CDR3 is 15 amino acids long. In DNA, the CDR3 is TGTGCCAGCAGTTACCAGAGGACAGGAGCCTACGAGCAGTACTTC. Translated: CASSYQRTGAYEQYF.

The genes are TRBV27 and TRBJ1-4; TRBD1 matches 9 bases. This CDR3 is 14 amino acids long. The J segment lost 6 bases and the V segment lost 6 bases, leaving 5 bases of the junction unmatched. Germline V gene data show CDR1 as MNHEY and CDR2 as SMNVEV (reference sequence). CDR3 nucleotide sequence: TGTGCCAGCAGACCCGGGACAGGGTATGAAAAACTGTTTTTT. Translation gives CASRPGTGYEKLFF.

The V and J genes are TRBV30 and TRBJ2-1, with 7 nucleotides matching TRBD2. CDR1 GTSNPN and CDR2 SVGIG come from the germline V gene (reference sequence). V trimming: 5 bases; J trimming: 7 bases; junction bases outside the gene matches: 11. The length of the CDR3 is 14 residues. The chain's CDR3 is CAWGRVSLGNEQFF. The DNA of the CDR3 is TGTGCCTGGGGGAGGGTGAGCCTGGGGAATGAGCAGTTCTTC.

The chain recombines TRBV7-2 with TRBJ1-1; D uncertain. This CDR3 contains 15 residues. CDR1 is SGHTA, CDR2 FQGNSA, per germline. V gave up 1 base and J gave up 0 bases, with 9 bases separating them. The CDR3 DNA reads as TGTGCCAGCAGCTTAGAGACGGGGTTGAACACTGAAGCTTTCTTT. Its translation: CASSLETGLNTEAFF. The whole variable domain, filled in from reference TRBV7-2 and TRBJ1-1, reads GAGVSQSPSNKVTEKGKDVELRCDPISGHTALYWYRQSLGQGLEFLIYFQGNSAPDKSGLPSDRFSAERTGGSVSTLTIQRTQQEDSAVYLCASSLETGLNTEAFFGQGTRLTVV.

The V gene is TRBV18, the J gene TRBJ1-5, with D unresolved. Germline V gene data show CDR1 as KGHSH and CDR2 as LQKENI. Trimming left V 3 bases short and J 4 bases short, with 10 bases between. The CDR3 is 14 amino acids. CDR3 DNA: TGTGCCAGCTCACCCAAAGACGGGAATCAGCCCCAGCATTTT. Translated: CASSPKDGNQPQHF.

The rearrangement links TRBV25-1 to TRBJ1-1; D unclear. The CDR3 is 13 residues long. Germline assignment: CDR1 MGHDK and CDR2 SYGVNS. V lost 8 bases and J 1 base, leaving 11 bases between the germline ends. CDR3 sequence (DNA): TGTGCCAGCCTCTCGCATAGGAACACTGAAGCTTTCTTT. Translating it yields CASLSHRNTEAFF.

The V and J genes are TRBV29-1 and TRBJ1-1; D unresolved. Per the germline V gene, CDR1 is SQVTM and CDR2 is ANQGSEA. This CDR3 region has 12 residues. Trimming took 4 bases from V and 6 from J, leaving 12 bases between them. This CDR3 reads CSVVLEVAEAFF. In DNA, the CDR3 is TGCAGCGTTGTTTTAGAGGTAGCTGAAGCTTTCTTT.

The V call is TRBV7-2, the J call TRBJ2-3; D is perhaps TRBD2 (6 bases). Per germline, CDR1 SGHTA and CDR2 FQGNSA. V lost 5 bases and J 6 bases, leaving 15 bases between the germline ends. This CDR3 has 14 amino acids. For the CDR3, the DNA is TGTGCCAGCAGCCCTCGACTAGGCGGGGATACGCAGTATTTT. It codes for CASSPRLGGDTQYF.

CDR3 sequence: CASSEAGLAGELFF. The CDR3, as DNA: TGTGCCAGCAGTGAGGCGGGGCTAGCCGGGGAGCTGTTTTTT. The chain has TRBV25-1 and TRBJ2-2; D is possibly TRBD2 (6 bases). The CDR3 loop spans 14 amino acids. The germline gives CDR1 MGHDK, CDR2 SYGVNS. V shed 3 bases and J shed 6 bases, with 11 bases lying between them.

This clone was seen a single time. The chain has TRBV7-9 and TRBJ1-2; a weak D match, TRBD1 (5 bases). This CDR3 spans 15 amino acids. Germline V gene data show CDR1 as SEHNR and CDR2 as FQNEAQ (reference sequence). The V and J ends lost 5 bases and 2 bases respectively, with 15 bases between them. This CDR3 reads CASSPGGWSNYGYTF. CDR3 DNA: TGTGCCAGCAGCCCGGGGGGGTGGTCGAACTATGGCTACACCTTC.

The chain combines TRBV7-2 with TRBJ1-2; 7 bases fit TRBD1. The CDR3 is 15 amino acids. Germline-derived CDR1 and CDR2 are SGHTA and FQGNSA. V trimming: 4 bases; J trimming: 7 bases; junction bases outside the gene matches: 12. The CDR3 nucleotides read TGTGCCAGCAGCTGGCCGGGACAGATCGCTGGTGGCTACACCTTC. Its translation: CASSWPGQIAGGYTF.

The CDR3 sequence: CASSLVPGQGNTIYF. The CDR3 nucleotides are TGTGCCAGCAGCTTGGTACCGGGACAGGGAAACACCATATATTTT. The chain recombines TRBV11-2 with TRBJ1-3, with 7 bases fitting TRBD1. The CDR3 totals 15 residues. V lost 3 bases and J lost 4; bases outside the gene matches: 6. Germline lookup yields CDR1 SGHAT and CDR2 FQNNGV.

V is TRBV4-1 and J is TRBJ2-5, with D possibly being TRBD1 (5 bases). The V end was cut by 0 bases, the J end by 5 bases, with 22 bases between. Germline V gene lookup returns CDR1 MGHRA and CDR2 YSYEKL. The CDR3 contains 18 residues. The CDR3 nucleotides are TGCGCCAGCAGCCAAGATTTCGCGTTGGCAGGGCCAAGGGAGACCCAGTACTTC. It translates to CASSQDFALAGPRETQYF.

The rearrangement links TRBV7-8 to TRBJ2-7; 7 bases align to TRBD1. Germline-derived CDR1 and CDR2 are SGHVS and FQNEAQ. J was trimmed by 3 bases and V by 5 bases; bases with no gene match: 10. This CDR3 is 15 amino acids long. The CDR3 region is CASSLTGTDFYEQYF. The CDR3 DNA sequence: TGTGCCAGCAGCCTGACCGGGACAGACTTCTACGAGCAGTACTTC.

The gene calls are TRBV27 and TRBJ1-4; TRBD1 is a possible D gene (6 bases). The V gene lost 8 bases and the J gene lost 2 bases, with 15 bases spanning the gap. CDR3 size: 15 residues. Germline V CDR1 and CDR2: MNHEY, SMNVEV (reference sequence). The CDR3 DNA sequence: TGTGCCAGCGGGATAACAGGGTTCACTAATGAAAAACTGTTTTTT. Its protein is CASGITGFTNEKLFF.

CDR3 nucleotides: TGTGCCAGCAGTCAGACTTTGAACACTGAAGCTTTCTTT. Its protein product is CASSQTLNTEAFF. The chain is built from TRBV6-1 and TRBJ1-1; D not resolved. There are 13 residues in the CDR3. Between the trimmed V and J ends, which lost 5 bases and 0 bases, there was a span of 7 bases. Germline CDR1 is MNHNS and CDR2 is SASEGT.

This chain uses TRBV29-1 with TRBJ2-4; D is perhaps TRBD1 (6 bases). Germline CDR1 and CDR2: SQVTM and ANQGSEA. Trimming removed 8 bases at V and 8 bases at J, with 16 bases between. CDR3 size: 12 residues. CDR3 DNA: TGCAGCTACAGAGGGGGTTCGGACATTCAGTACTTC. Its translation is CSYRGGSDIQYF.

The chain carries TRBV9 and TRBJ2-3; no reliable D call. V was pared by 3 bases and J by 4 bases, with 9 bases between. This CDR3 has 13 amino acids. Germline CDR1 SGDLS, CDR2 YYNGEE. In DNA form, the CDR3 reads TGTGCCAGCAGCGCCTCCTCAGCAGATACGCAGTATTTT. Residues: CASSASSADTQYF.

This chain connects TRBV11-2 to TRBJ2-7; a possible D gene is TRBD1 (7 bases). CDR3 length equals 16 residues. CDR1 SGHAT and CDR2 FQNNGV come from the germline V gene. V lost 1 base to trimming and J lost 4 bases, with 17 bases between them. The CDR3 DNA is TGTGCCAGCAGCTTAGGGGGAGGAGGGGGCAGGTACGAGCAGTACTTC. It yields the protein CASSLGGGGGRYEQYF.